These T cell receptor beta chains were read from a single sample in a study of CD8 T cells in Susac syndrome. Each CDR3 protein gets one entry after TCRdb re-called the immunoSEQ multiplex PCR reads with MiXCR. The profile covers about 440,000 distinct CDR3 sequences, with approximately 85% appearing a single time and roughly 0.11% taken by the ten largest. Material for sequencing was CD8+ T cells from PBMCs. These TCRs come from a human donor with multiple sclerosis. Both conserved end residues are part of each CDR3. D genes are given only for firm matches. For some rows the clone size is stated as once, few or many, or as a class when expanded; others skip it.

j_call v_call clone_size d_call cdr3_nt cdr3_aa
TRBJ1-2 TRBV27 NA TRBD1 TGTGCCAGCAGGACAGGGTTCTATGGCTACACCTTC CASRTGFYGYTF
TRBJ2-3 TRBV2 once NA TGTGCCAGCAGTGAAAGTTGGGAGGAAGCGCAGTATTTT CASSESWEEAQYF
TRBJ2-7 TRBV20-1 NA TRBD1 TGCAGTGCTAGAAAGGGACAGAGCTACGAGCAGTACTTC CSARKGQSYEQYF
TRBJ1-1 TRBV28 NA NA TGTGCCAGCAGCCTTCGCAACGGCTCTAGAGCTTTCTTT CASSLRNGSRAFF
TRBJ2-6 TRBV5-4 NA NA TGTGCCAGCAGCTCACATAGCTCTGGGGCCAACGTCCTGACTTTC CASSSHSSGANVLTF
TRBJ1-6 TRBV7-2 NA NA TGTGCCAGCAGCTCGGTTATAACAGGGAGAAATTCACCCCTCCACTTT CASSSVITGRNSPLHF
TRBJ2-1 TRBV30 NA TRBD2 TGTGCCTGGAGGTCGGGGGGCTCCTACAATGAGCAGTTCTTC CAWRSGGSYNEQFF
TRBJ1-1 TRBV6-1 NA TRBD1 TGTGCCAGCAGTGCCCGGGACAGGGTCACTGAAGCTTTCTTT CASSARDRVTEAFF
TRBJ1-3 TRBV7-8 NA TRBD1 TGTGCCAGCAGCTTAGGAGCCGAGACAGGGTCTGGAAACACCATATATTTT CASSLGAETGSGNTIYF
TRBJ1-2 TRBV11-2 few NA TGTGCCAGCAGCCCGATGGCACAGGGAAGCTATGGCTACACCTTC CASSPMAQGSYGYTF
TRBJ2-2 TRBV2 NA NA TGTGCCAGCCTAAACGACAGGATGAACACCGGGGAGCTGTTTTTT CASLNDRMNTGELFF
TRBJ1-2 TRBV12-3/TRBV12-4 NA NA TGTGCCAGCAGTTTTTACGGGTTTGTCGATGGCTACACCTTC CASSFYGFVDGYTF
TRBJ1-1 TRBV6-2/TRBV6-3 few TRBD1 TGTGCCAGCAGTTACGGGACGACAGGGCCTATGAACACTGAAGCTTTCTTT CASSYGTTGPMNTEAFF
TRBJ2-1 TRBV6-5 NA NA TGTGCCAGCAGTTATGGGGTGAGCTCCTACAATGAGCAGTTCTTC CASSYGVSSYNEQFF
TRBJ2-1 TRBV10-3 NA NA TGTGCCATCAGTGAGTCGGTTAGCTCCTACAATGAGCAGTTCTTC CAISESVSSYNEQFF
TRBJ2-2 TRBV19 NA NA TGTGCCAGCAGCCCGGAGGGGCCTACCGGGGAGCTGTTTTTT CASSPEGPTGELFF
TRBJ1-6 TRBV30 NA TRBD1 TGTGCCTGCCCGGGACAGGGAGGCTATAATTCACCCCTCCACTTT CACPGQGGYNSPLHF
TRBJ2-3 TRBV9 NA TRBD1 TGTGCCAGCAGCGTAAGGACAGGGGGCACAGATACGCAGTATTTT CASSVRTGGTDTQYF
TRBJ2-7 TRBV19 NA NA TGTGCCAGTAGTCCCCATACTGGGACCCAGGTCTACGAGCAGTACTTC CASSPHTGTQVYEQYF
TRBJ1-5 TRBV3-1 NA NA TGTGCCAGCAGCCGAGGCGGGACGGCCTGGCCCTATAGCAATCAGCCCCAGCATTTT CASSRGGTAWPYSNQPQHF
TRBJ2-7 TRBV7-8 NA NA TGTGCCAGCAGCTTAGTGCAGCGAGATCTCCAACTCCCCTACGAGCAGTACTTC CASSLVQRDLQLPYEQYF
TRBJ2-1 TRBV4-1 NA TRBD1 TGCGCCAGCAGCGGCCGTACAGGGGGCTTCTACAATGAGCAGTTCTTC CASSGRTGGFYNEQFF
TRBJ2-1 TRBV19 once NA TGTGCCAGTAGTATCGACAGGTATGAGCAGTTCTTC CASSIDRYEQFF
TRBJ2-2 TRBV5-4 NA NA TGTGCCAGCACCTTCGGCACCGGGGAGCTGTTTTTT CASTFGTGELFF
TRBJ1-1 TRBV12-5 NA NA TGTGCTAGCCAGGAGGACACTGAAGCTTTCTTT CASQEDTEAFF
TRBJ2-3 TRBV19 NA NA TGTGCCAGTACACCAGGGGAACCAGATACGCAGTATTTT CASTPGEPDTQYF
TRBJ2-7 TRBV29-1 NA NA TGCAGCGTTTGTCTATCTCGCGAGCAGTACTTC CSVCLSREQYF
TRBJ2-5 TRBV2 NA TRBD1 TGTGCCAGCAGTGAATTCCATGGACAGGTAGAGACCCAGTACTTC CASSEFHGQVETQYF
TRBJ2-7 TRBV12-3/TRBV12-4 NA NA TGTGCCAGCAGTACATCGGGCCTCCCGGGAGAGCAGTACTTC CASSTSGLPGEQYF
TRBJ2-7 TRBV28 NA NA TGTGCCAGCAGTCTAGACCCGGACGGTTACTCCTACGAGCAGTACTTC CASSLDPDGYSYEQYF
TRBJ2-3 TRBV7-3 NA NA TGTGCCAGCAGCTTTTGGGGGCGCCACAGCACAGATACGCAGTATTTT CASSFWGRHSTDTQYF
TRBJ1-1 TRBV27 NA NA TGTGCCAGCAGTTTACAAGGGGTTCCCAATGAAGCTTTCTTT CASSLQGVPNEAFF
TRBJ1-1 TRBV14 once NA TGTGCCAGCAGCCAAGACTTTCTTGCAGAAAGGAACACTGAAGCTTTCTTT CASSQDFLAERNTEAFF
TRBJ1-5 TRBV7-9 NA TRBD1 TGTGCCAGCAGCTCCGGGACAGGGTCCTCTCAGCCCCAGCATTTT CASSSGTGSSQPQHF
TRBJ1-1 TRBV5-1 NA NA TGCGCCAGCAGCTTGGTTGGCCTGGGGTACACTGAAGCTTTCTTT CASSLVGLGYTEAFF
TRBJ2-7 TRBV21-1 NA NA TGTGCCAGCTTCCGGGACTGCTCCTACGAGCAGTACTTC CASFRDCSYEQYF
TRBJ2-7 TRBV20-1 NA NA TGCAGTGCTAGAGGGCCGAACTACGAGCAGTACTTC CSARGPNYEQYF
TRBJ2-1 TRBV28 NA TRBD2 TGTGCCAGCAGTTCCCACCCGGGACTAGAGAGCTCCTACAATGAGCAGTTCTTC CASSSHPGLESSYNEQFF
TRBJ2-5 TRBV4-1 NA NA TGCGCCAGCAGCCAAGGACGGGGAGAGTACCAAGAGACCCAGTACTTC CASSQGRGEYQETQYF
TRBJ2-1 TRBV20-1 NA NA TGCAGTGCTAGGGAACAAGGAGTCTACAATGAGCAGTTCTTC CSAREQGVYNEQFF
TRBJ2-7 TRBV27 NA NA TGTGCCAGCAGTTTATCTAACAGCGTCTACGAGCAGTACTTC CASSLSNSVYEQYF